This is a list of T cell receptor beta chains from one sample in a study of OX40 agonist ivuxolimab in advanced cancers. TCRdb's table, derived via immunoSEQ multiplex PCR, lists solely in-frame clones and lacks some. This sample has 45,000 to 60,000 clones; roughly 80% occur once, and the top ten carry around 2.5%. Sequenced here: CD4+ or CD8+ T cells sorted from blood, sampled in a trial of the OX40 agonist ivuxolimab. The receptors come from an adult with an advanced solid tumor such as melanoma, head and neck, liver or kidney cancer. The CDR3 runs from the conserved cysteine through the conserved F or W. A D gene is named only where the DNA matches it firmly. Clone size, where shown, is once, few, many, or a class for clones that have expanded.

J gene: TRBJ1-1
clone size: medium-sized
V gene: TRBV5-1
D gene: NA
CDR3 DNA: TGCGCCAGCAGCCACTCCGGGGAAAACACTGAAGCTTTCTTT
CDR3 protein: CASSHSGENTEAFF

J gene: TRBJ2-1
clone size: few
V gene: TRBV6-9
D gene: TRBD2
CDR3 DNA: TGTGCCAGCAGCCCCTTAGTCGGGCGGGAGGGATTGAATGAGCAGTTCTTC
CDR3 protein: CASSPLVGREGLNEQFF

J gene: TRBJ1-6
clone size: few
V gene: TRBV4-1
D gene: NA
CDR3 DNA: TGCGCCAGCAGCTCGCAGGGCTCGTTGGCACCCCTCCACTTT
CDR3 protein: CASSSQGSLAPLHF

J gene: TRBJ2-5
clone size: once
V gene: TRBV29-1
D gene: NA
CDR3 DNA: TGCAGCGTTGAACAGTACCAAGAGACCCAGTACTTC
CDR3 protein: CSVEQYQETQYF

J gene: TRBJ2-7
clone size: NA
V gene: TRBV2
D gene: NA
CDR3 DNA: TGTGCCAGCAGTGAACAGGGTTACGAGCAGTACTTC
CDR3 protein: CASSEQGYEQYF

J gene: TRBJ2-1
clone size: NA
V gene: TRBV28
D gene: TRBD2
CDR3 DNA: TGTGCCAGCAGTACTCCCAGCGGGAGGGCCCCCTCCTACAATGAGCAGTTCTTC
CDR3 protein: CASSTPSGRAPSYNEQFF

J gene: TRBJ1-3
clone size: NA
V gene: TRBV29-1
D gene: NA
CDR3 DNA: TGCAGCGTTGAGAGCCTCGGGCCAGCGCCGCCGAACACCATATATTTT
CDR3 protein: CSVESLGPAPPNTIYF

J gene: TRBJ1-1
clone size: once
V gene: TRBV5-6
D gene: NA
CDR3 DNA: TGTGCCAGCAGCTTGAGGGCAGGGCCACTGAACACTGAAGCTTTCTTT
CDR3 protein: CASSLRAGPLNTEAFF

J gene: TRBJ1-2
clone size: NA
V gene: TRBV29-1
D gene: NA
CDR3 DNA: TGCAGCGTTGAATACATCCGCCTTGGCTACACCTTC
CDR3 protein: CSVEYIRLGYTF

J gene: TRBJ2-3
clone size: NA
V gene: TRBV7-3
D gene: NA
CDR3 DNA: TGTGCCAGCAGCCCCGGAGGAGGGGATACGCAGTATTTT
CDR3 protein: CASSPGGGDTQYF

J gene: TRBJ1-2
clone size: NA
V gene: TRBV7-9
D gene: NA
CDR3 DNA: TGTGCCAGCAGCCGGGACTTCTATGGCTACACCTTC
CDR3 protein: CASSRDFYGYTF

J gene: TRBJ2-1
clone size: NA
V gene: TRBV18
D gene: NA
CDR3 DNA: TGTGCCAGCTCACCGACCACAGCTAATGAGCAGTTCTTC
CDR3 protein: CASSPTTANEQFF

J gene: TRBJ1-2
clone size: NA
V gene: TRBV6-4
D gene: TRBD1
CDR3 DNA: TGTGCCAGCAGAGGGGACAGGGCGGATGGCTACACCTTC
CDR3 protein: CASRGDRADGYTF

J gene: TRBJ2-5
clone size: NA
V gene: TRBV6-5
D gene: NA
CDR3 DNA: TGTGCCAGCAGTTACCTGGCGGGGACCCAGTACTTC
CDR3 protein: CASSYLAGTQYF

J gene: TRBJ1-1
clone size: NA
V gene: TRBV5-6
D gene: NA
CDR3 DNA: TGTGCCAGCAGCTTGGCGAGGACTGAAGCTTTCTTT
CDR3 protein: CASSLARTEAFF

J gene: TRBJ1-4
clone size: NA
V gene: TRBV27
D gene: NA
CDR3 DNA: TGTGCCAGCACCAATGGTGGCAGCCTGAGGGAAAAACTGTTTTTT
CDR3 protein: CASTNGGSLREKLFF

J gene: TRBJ2-5
clone size: NA
V gene: TRBV19
D gene: NA
CDR3 DNA: TGTGCCAGTAGCCAGGGGTACGGGGAGACCCAGTACTTC
CDR3 protein: CASSQGYGETQYF

J gene: TRBJ2-1
clone size: NA
V gene: TRBV11-1
D gene: NA
CDR3 DNA: TGTGCCAGCAGCCCCCTCAGGTTCGACACCAATGAGCAGTTCTTC
CDR3 protein: CASSPLRFDTNEQFF

J gene: TRBJ1-2
clone size: NA
V gene: TRBV19
D gene: NA
CDR3 DNA: TGTGCCAGTAGTATAGGGTCCGGATATGGCTACACCTTC
CDR3 protein: CASSIGSGYGYTF

J gene: TRBJ2-1
clone size: once
V gene: TRBV28
D gene: NA
CDR3 DNA: TGTGCCAGCAGTTCGGACACGGCGGGCTCCTACAATGAGCAGTTCTTC
CDR3 protein: CASSSDTAGSYNEQFF

J gene: TRBJ2-2
clone size: once
V gene: TRBV19
D gene: TRBD2
CDR3 DNA: TGTGCCAGTACCCCCGGGGGGATTCCGAACACCGGGGAGCTGTTTTTT
CDR3 protein: CASTPGGIPNTGELFF

J gene: TRBJ2-1
clone size: NA
V gene: TRBV7-2
D gene: NA
CDR3 DNA: TGTGCCAGCAGCTTAGGCGCAGGGGTGTACAATGAGCAGTTCTTC
CDR3 protein: CASSLGAGVYNEQFF

J gene: TRBJ2-7
clone size: NA
V gene: TRBV7-8
D gene: TRBD1
CDR3 DNA: TGTGCCAGCAGCTTTTCGACAGGGAAGAGCTACGAGCAGTACTTC
CDR3 protein: CASSFSTGKSYEQYF

J gene: TRBJ2-6
clone size: once
V gene: TRBV28
D gene: NA
CDR3 DNA: TGTGCCACCAGCGGGTTTAACTCTGGGGCCAACGTCCTGACTTTC
CDR3 protein: CATSGFNSGANVLTF

J gene: TRBJ2-7
clone size: few
V gene: TRBV9
D gene: NA
CDR3 DNA: TGTGCCAGCAGCGTCCCGGGGTCCACGCAGAGCTTTGCCTACGAGCAGTACTTC
CDR3 protein: CASSVPGSTQSFAYEQYF

J gene: TRBJ1-2
clone size: NA
V gene: TRBV30
D gene: NA
CDR3 DNA: TGTGCCTGGAGCCGGAGACGGACAGCCCTCATCGGGGGCTACACCTTC
CDR3 protein: CAWSRRRTALIGGYTF

J gene: TRBJ2-7
clone size: few
V gene: TRBV5-4
D gene: TRBD2
CDR3 DNA: TGTGCCAGCAGCTTAAATAGCGGGAGGGTTTATGACTACGAGCAGTACTTC
CDR3 protein: CASSLNSGRVYDYEQYF

J gene: TRBJ2-1
clone size: NA
V gene: TRBV5-1
D gene: NA
CDR3 DNA: TGCGCCAGCAGGCAGGCAGACTACAATGAGCAGTTCTTC
CDR3 protein: CASRQADYNEQFF

J gene: TRBJ2-7
clone size: NA
V gene: TRBV11-2
D gene: TRBD2
CDR3 DNA: TGTGCCAGCAGCCCAATATCCCGGAGCGGGGCCTACGAGCAGTACTTC
CDR3 protein: CASSPISRSGAYEQYF

J gene: TRBJ1-5
clone size: NA
V gene: TRBV5-6
D gene: NA
CDR3 DNA: TGTGCCAGCAAGGATGGAGGCTTCCTGGGGGGCAATCAGCCCCAGCATTTT
CDR3 protein: CASKDGGFLGGNQPQHF

J gene: TRBJ2-4
clone size: few
V gene: TRBV28
D gene: TRBD1
CDR3 DNA: TGTGCCAGCAGAGAAGTGACAGGGGATTGGACCAAAAACATTCAGTACTTC
CDR3 protein: CASREVTGDWTKNIQYF

J gene: TRBJ2-5
clone size: medium-sized
V gene: TRBV4-1
D gene: NA
CDR3 DNA: TGCGCCAGCAGCCAGAGGTGGCTGCAAGAGACCCAGTACTTC
CDR3 protein: CASSQRWLQETQYF

J gene: TRBJ1-2
clone size: NA
V gene: TRBV30
D gene: NA
CDR3 DNA: TGTGCCTGGAGTGTAGTGCGCAGCTATGGCTACACCTTC
CDR3 protein: CAWSVVRSYGYTF

J gene: TRBJ2-1
clone size: NA
V gene: TRBV6-6
D gene: TRBD2
CDR3 DNA: TGTGCCAGCAGTAAACTAGCGGGAGGGCTGAATGAGCAGTTCTTC
CDR3 protein: CASSKLAGGLNEQFF

J gene: TRBJ2-5
clone size: NA
V gene: TRBV5-4
D gene: NA
CDR3 DNA: TGTGCCAGCAGCTCGACGGGAGTCAGCCAAGAGACCCAGTACTTC
CDR3 protein: CASSSTGVSQETQYF

J gene: TRBJ2-5
clone size: NA
V gene: TRBV4-1
D gene: TRBD2
CDR3 DNA: TGCGCCAGCAGCCAAGATCTGGGTAGGGCGGGAGAAGAGACCCAGTACTTC
CDR3 protein: CASSQDLGRAGEETQYF

J gene: TRBJ1-2
clone size: NA
V gene: TRBV4-2
D gene: TRBD1
CDR3 DNA: TGTGCCAGCAGCCTACAGGGGGCGTATGGCTACACCTTC
CDR3 protein: CASSLQGAYGYTF

J gene: TRBJ2-1
clone size: NA
V gene: TRBV4-2
D gene: NA
CDR3 DNA: TGTGCCAGCAGCCAACCGACCTACTCAAGGGACAATGAGCAGTTCTTC
CDR3 protein: CASSQPTYSRDNEQFF

J gene: TRBJ1-2
clone size: once
V gene: TRBV15
D gene: TRBD1
CDR3 DNA: TGTGCCACCAGCAGAATGCACAGACAGGGATTAAGTGGCTACACCTTC
CDR3 protein: CATSRMHRQGLSGYTF

J gene: TRBJ2-3
clone size: NA
V gene: TRBV29-1
D gene: NA
CDR3 DNA: TGCAGCGTTCCTCAGGAGGATACGCAGTATTTT
CDR3 protein: CSVPQEDTQYF

J gene: TRBJ2-5
clone size: NA
V gene: TRBV7-3
D gene: NA
CDR3 DNA: TGTGCCAGCAGCTTAACGCCCTCGCAGGGTGAGACCCAGTACTTC
CDR3 protein: CASSLTPSQGETQYF

J gene: TRBJ2-1
clone size: few
V gene: TRBV2
D gene: TRBD2
CDR3 DNA: TGTGCCAGCAGTGAAACCCCGGGGGGGTTCTTC
CDR3 protein: CASSETPGGFF

J gene: TRBJ1-4
clone size: NA
V gene: TRBV5-1
D gene: NA
CDR3 DNA: TGCGCCAGCAGCTTAACCAGCCTCGGTGAAAAACTGTTTTTT
CDR3 protein: CASSLTSLGEKLFF

J gene: TRBJ2-2
clone size: NA
V gene: TRBV6-1
D gene: TRBD2
CDR3 DNA: TGTGTCAGCAGGCGAGCGGGAGCCACCGGGGAGCTGTTTTTT
CDR3 protein: CVSRRAGATGELFF

J gene: TRBJ2-3
clone size: NA
V gene: TRBV7-9
D gene: NA
CDR3 DNA: TGTGCCAGCAGGCATGTTTTGGGGGGCCCCACAGATACGCAGTATTTT
CDR3 protein: CASRHVLGGPTDTQYF

J gene: TRBJ2-1
clone size: NA
V gene: TRBV5-1
D gene: TRBD2
CDR3 DNA: TGCGCCAGCAGTGCTAGCGGGGCTACCTACAATGAGCAGTTCTTC
CDR3 protein: CASSASGATYNEQFF

J gene: TRBJ2-7
clone size: NA
V gene: TRBV28
D gene: TRBD1
CDR3 DNA: TGTGCCAGCAGGCCCACTCAGGACAGGGGGCGCGAGCAGTACTTC
CDR3 protein: CASRPTQDRGREQYF

J gene: TRBJ2-7
clone size: NA
V gene: TRBV11-2
D gene: TRBD2
CDR3 DNA: TGTGCCAGCAGCTTAGATCAATTAGCGGGAGGGGTCTACGAGCAGTACTTC
CDR3 protein: CASSLDQLAGGVYEQYF

J gene: TRBJ2-3
clone size: NA
V gene: TRBV27
D gene: NA
CDR3 DNA: TGTGCCAGCAGTTTTTCTCCGAGAGATACGCAGTATTTT
CDR3 protein: CASSFSPRDTQYF

J gene: TRBJ2-2
clone size: once
V gene: TRBV5-5
D gene: NA
CDR3 DNA: TGTGCCAGCAGCCCACGGAGTTTGAACACCGGGGAGCTGTTTTTT
CDR3 protein: CASSPRSLNTGELFF

J gene: TRBJ1-1
clone size: NA
V gene: TRBV6-4
D gene: NA
CDR3 DNA: TGTGCCAGCAGTTACAGCTTTTTGGACACTGAAGCTTTCTTT
CDR3 protein: CASSYSFLDTEAFF

J gene: TRBJ1-1
clone size: NA
V gene: TRBV6-5
D gene: TRBD1
CDR3 DNA: TGTGCCAGCAGTAGACAGGGGTCGAACACTGAAGCTTTCTTT
CDR3 protein: CASSRQGSNTEAFF